The TCR beta chain described here comes from a study of blood T cells in healthy people across ages. This CDR3 has 16 amino acids. CDR1 MDHEN and CDR2 SYDVKM come from the germline V gene. A note on this clonotype: Antigen: not known. The germline gene is not matched at one end of the junction; a read error may be the cause.

Whole-study results and caveats: Researchers said unsorted PBMCs prevented a conclusive naive versus antigen-experienced comparison. The diversity estimates, figures obtained from one million T cells, were considered underestimates. Measured against age, TCR beta diversity per million T cells decreased in a roughly linear manner. No one knew whether donors had CMV, which possibly confounded expanded clonotype changes.

A J-beta primer mix and a sample-barcoded 5' primer were used in a second PCR of roughly 7 to 12 cycles. One entry per CDR3 protein, called by TCRdb with MiXCR from the 5' RACE reads. Counted here are about 1.6 million distinct CDR3 sequences, about 31% occurring once; the ten biggest clones make up around 10%. Sequenced input: blood. The source of this sequence is a woman aged 25 to 39 in good health. The chain combines TRBV28 with TRBJ1-5; D uncertain. The CDR3 DNA follows: TGTGCCAGCAGTTTAGGGCTCGGGTATAGCAATCAGCCCCCGCATTTT. This sequence encodes CASSLGLGYSNQPPHF.